This TCR beta chain emerged from a study of T cells in women clearing cervical HPV infection. The table came from immunoSEQ multiplex PCR; TCRdb's copy has only in-frame clones and leaves some out. Across around 40,000 clones, the top ten clones capture 6.4% of the sample. Turning to this clone: The CDR3 goes on 3 residues after the read ends, and that part is filled in from the germline J gene.

The CDR3 totals 15 residues. V was cut by 0 bases and J by 4 bases, with 12 bases left in between. Germline CDR1 reads KGHSH; CDR2 reads LQKENI. The sample consisted of blood buffy coat. This sequence originates from a woman aged 18 to 69 with a cervical HPV16 infection that either progressed to CIN3+ or cleared (not recorded which). This chain links TRBV18 with TRBJ1-2; D is possibly TRBD1 (5 bases). The CDR3 is CASSPPAGQGYGYTF. The covered CDR3 bases are TGTGCCAGCTCACCACCGGCAGGGCAGGGCTATGGC.